The 19 T cell receptor beta chains reported below all come from one sample, sequenced in a study of OX40 agonist ivuxolimab in advanced cancers. Using immunoSEQ multiplex PCR, the repertoire was profiled, and TCRdb retains in-frame clones only, with some absent. The sample consists of 80,000 or so clones, roughly 86% of them appearing once. This specimen consisted of CD4+ or CD8+ T cells sorted from blood, obtained in a trial of the OX40 agonist ivuxolimab. These receptors all stem from an adult with an advanced solid tumor such as melanoma, head and neck, liver or kidney cancer.

By share, this clone counts as medium-sized (0.01 to 0.1%). The V and J genes are TRBV5-5 and TRBJ1-2; D is unresolved. V lost 3 bases and J 8 bases, leaving 14 bases between the germline ends. There are 13 residues in the CDR3. CDR1 and CDR2 (germline): SGHKS, YYEKEE (reference sequence). CDR3 in amino acids: CASSSSAIGGYTF. The CDR3 nucleotides are TGTGCCAGCAGCTCTTCAGCCATCGGAGGCTACACCTTC.

J is TRBJ2-7 and V is TRBV10-3; D might be TRBD2 (6 bases). The CDR3 sequence is 12 residues long. Trimming left V 5 bases short and J 5 bases short, with 10 bases between. Germline CDR1 is ENHRY and CDR2 is SYGVKD. The CDR3 loop is CAISRLEDEQYF. The CDR3, as DNA: TGTGCCATCAGTCGACTAGAGGACGAGCAGTACTTC.

Only one count was recorded for this clone. This chain links TRBV2 with TRBJ2-2; weak D call: TRBD2 (6 bases). With 3 bases removed from V and 4 bases from J, the gap between germline ends came to 9 bases. There are 14 residues in the CDR3. Germline CDR1 is SNHLY and CDR2 is FYNNEI. CDR3 in DNA: TGTGCCAGCAGTGAGATGGGGGGCACCGGGGAGCTGTTTTTT. This codes for CASSEMGGTGELFF.

This clone was seen a few times. The chain carries TRBV6-1 and TRBJ1-3; TRBD1 matches 7 bases. CDR3 length equals 15 residues. J gave up 2 bases and V 7 bases, and 8 bases lay outside the gene matches. Per germline, CDR1 MNHNS and CDR2 SASEGT. CDR3 sequence: CASIRRQGTGNTIYF. The CDR3 DNA reads TGTGCCAGCATAAGGCGACAGGGAACTGGAAACACCATATATTTT.

CDR3 region: CASSHEDREKLFF. Here the CDR3 DNA reads TGTGCCAGCTCACACGAGGACAGAGAAAAACTGTTTTTT. The gene calls are TRBV18 and TRBJ1-4; a possible D gene is TRBD1 (6 bases). The ends were cut back, 4 bases at V and 8 bases at J, with 11 bases in the middle. CDR3 length: 13 residues. The germline gives CDR1 KGHSH, CDR2 LQKENI.

The J gene is TRBJ1-1, the V gene TRBV4-2, with D possibly matching TRBD1 (6 bases). V lost 2 bases and J 0 bases, leaving 10 bases between the germline ends. Germline V gene sequence: CDR1 LGHNA, CDR2 YNFKEQ. This CDR3 has 15 residues. The CDR3 bases are TGTGCCAGCAGCCAATCGGACAGACTGAACACTGAAGCTTTCTTT. Translation gives CASSQSDRLNTEAFF.

The chain combines TRBV7-3 with TRBJ2-5; TRBD2 might be the D (5 bases). The CDR3 is made up of 13 amino acids. The V gene's germline CDR1 is SGHTA and CDR2 FQGTGA. Trimming took off 8 bases at V and 7 bases at J, with 17 bases between the two ends. The CDR3 is CASATGLRGTQYF. The DNA of the CDR3 is TGTGCCAGCGCAACCGGGCTTCGGGGGACCCAGTACTTC. Variable domain in full (rest from reference TRBV7-3 and TRBJ2-5): GAGVSQTPSNKVTEKGKYVELRCDPISGHTALYWYRQSLGQGPEFLIYFQGTGAADDSGLPNDRFFAVRPEGSVSTLKIQRTERGDSAVYLCASATGLRGTQYFGPGTRLLVL.

The genes are TRBV30 and TRBJ2-7, with D unclear. CDR1 and CDR2 (germline): GTSNPN, SVGIG (reference sequence). The CDR3 runs to 13 residues. Trimming left V 2 bases short and J 7 bases short, with 15 bases between. This chain's CDR3 is CAWSIGSQGEQYF. CDR3 in DNA: TGTGCCTGGAGTATTGGCAGCCAAGGAGAGCAGTACTTC.

The V call is TRBV7-3, the J call TRBJ1-2; D gene unclear. V was cut by 5 bases and J by 5 bases, with 24 bases left in between. The CDR3 is 17 amino acids. Germline V gene sequence: CDR1 SGHTA, CDR2 FQGTGA. CDR3 DNA sequence: TGTGCCAGCAGCCCTGGCGTCGCCCATCAATATCTGTATGGCTACACCTTC. Residues: CASSPGVAHQYLYGYTF.

This clone was observed a single time. This chain uses TRBV6-6 with TRBJ1-2; weak D call: TRBD1 (6 bases). The CDR3 is 15 residues long. Germline V gene sequence: CDR1 MNHNY, CDR2 SVGAGI (reference sequence). V was shortened by 5 bases and J by 0 bases, with 13 bases between the two germline ends. CDR3 loop: CASSTRTETNYGYTF. DNA of the CDR3: TGTGCCAGCAGTACCCGGACAGAAACTAACTATGGCTACACCTTC.

The gene calls are TRBV19 and TRBJ2-3, with 7 bases aligning to TRBD1. V was clipped by 4 bases and J by 4 bases; unmatched bases: 5. The CDR3 spans 14 residues. Germline V gives CDR1 LNHDA, CDR2 SQIVND (reference sequence). CDR3: CASSTQGSADTQYF. CDR3 bases: TGTGCCAGTAGTACACAGGGGAGCGCAGATACGCAGTATTTT.

V and J are TRBV25-1 and TRBJ1-2, with 7 nucleotides matching TRBD1. Germline CDR1 reads MGHDK; CDR2 reads SYGVNS. This CDR3 comprises 16 residues. Trimming cost V 1 base and J 1 base; bases outside gene matches: 6. The CDR3 DNA reads as TGTGCCAGCAGTGAATTGGGGGACAGCGGTAACTATGGCTACACCTTC. Translation: CASSELGDSGNYGYTF.

The rearrangement joins TRBV4-1 to TRBJ2-2; no definite D call. V gave up 4 bases and J gave up 6 bases, with 21 bases separating them. The CDR3 is 17 residues long. Germline V CDR1 and CDR2: MGHRA, YSYEKL. CDR3 region: CASSPGGLGRMAGELFF. The CDR3 DNA sequence: TGCGCCAGCAGCCCCGGCGGCCTAGGGCGAATGGCCGGGGAGCTGTTTTTT.

The chain has TRBV5-1 and TRBJ1-1; unclear D gene. Germline CDR1 and CDR2: SGHRS and YFSETQ. The CDR3 sequence is 13 residues long. With 4 bases removed from V and 5 bases from J, the gap between germline ends came to 12 bases. CDR3 DNA: TGCGCCAGCAGCAACACGGGCGGGACTGAAGCTTTCTTT. Its protein product is CASSNTGGTEAFF. Variable domain in full (rest from reference TRBV5-1 and TRBJ1-1): KAGVTQTPRYLIKTRGQQVTLSCSPISGHRSVSWYQQTPGQGLQFLFEYFSETQRNKGNFPGRFSGRQFSNSRSEMNVSTLELGDSALYLCASSNTGGTEAFFGQGTRLTVV.

J is TRBJ1-2 and V is TRBV27, with D unclear. In germline, CDR1 is MNHEY, CDR2 SMNVEV (reference sequence). The CDR3 has 13 residues. V was shortened by 6 bases and J by 8 bases, with 16 bases between the two germline ends. Here the CDR3 reads CASRGMRAGGYTF. CDR3 DNA sequence: TGTGCCAGCAGAGGGATGCGGGCGGGGGGCTACACCTTC.

The chain has TRBV7-3 and TRBJ2-1, with 7 bases identical to TRBD1. Looked up from germline, CDR1 is SGHTA and CDR2 is FQGTGA. This CDR3 is built from 15 residues. V dropped 4 bases and J dropped 2; count of bases not matched to a gene: 5. CDR3 nucleotides: TGTGCCAGCAGCTCCACAGGGGCAACCTACAATGAGCAGTTCTTC. Protein sequence: CASSSTGATYNEQFF.

The chain joins TRBV6-5 to TRBJ1-5; D might be TRBD1 (6 bases). This CDR3 has 15 residues. V lost 4 bases and J lost 3, with 13 bases in between. Germline-derived CDR1 and CDR2 are MNHEY and SVGAGI. CDR3 residues: CASSSGRGHNQPQHF. CDR3 sequence (DNA): TGTGCCAGCAGTTCGGGGCGGGGACACAATCAGCCCCAGCATTTT.

The chain combines TRBV7-3 with TRBJ2-1; 9 nucleotides agree with TRBD2. With V trimmed by 5 bases and J by 10 bases, 15 bases remained unmatched. Germline CDR1 and CDR2: SGHTA and FQGTGA. The CDR3 covers 16 residues. The CDR3 sequence is CASSPTPRGGASEQFF. In DNA, the CDR3 is TGTGCCAGCAGCCCCACCCCTCGCGGGGGGGCGTCGGAGCAGTTCTTC.

The gene calls are TRBV29-1 and TRBJ2-7; D remains unclear. The length of the CDR3 is 12 residues. Looked up from germline, CDR1 is SQVTM and CDR2 is ANQGSEA. V was pared by 5 bases and J by 2 bases, with 10 bases between. The CDR3 DNA sequence: TGCAGCGTTACCCCGAACCCCTACGAGCAGTACTTC. Its protein product is CSVTPNPYEQYF.